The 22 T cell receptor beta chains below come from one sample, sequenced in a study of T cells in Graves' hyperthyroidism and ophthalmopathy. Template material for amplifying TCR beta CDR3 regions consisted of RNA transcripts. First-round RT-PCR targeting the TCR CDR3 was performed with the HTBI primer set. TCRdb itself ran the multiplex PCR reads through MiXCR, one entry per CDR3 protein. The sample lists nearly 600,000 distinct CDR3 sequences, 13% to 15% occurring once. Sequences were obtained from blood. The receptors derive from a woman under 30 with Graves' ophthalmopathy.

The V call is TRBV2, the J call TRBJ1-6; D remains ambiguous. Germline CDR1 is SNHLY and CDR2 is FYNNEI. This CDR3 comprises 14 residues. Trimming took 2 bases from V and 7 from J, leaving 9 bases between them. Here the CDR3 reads CASSERGYNSPLHF. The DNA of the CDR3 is TGTGCCAGCAGTGAACGGGGTTACAATTCACCCCTCCACTTT.

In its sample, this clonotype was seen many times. As DNA, the CDR3 is TGTGCCAGCAGCTCCACCGACGGCCTCTCCTACGAGCAGTACTTC. It encodes CASSSTDGLSYEQYF. The gene calls are TRBV9 and TRBJ2-7, with D unclear. This CDR3 has 15 amino acids. Deletions cut 4 bases from V and 0 bases from J, with 14 bases between. Germline V lookup: CDR1 SGDLS, CDR2 YYNGEE.

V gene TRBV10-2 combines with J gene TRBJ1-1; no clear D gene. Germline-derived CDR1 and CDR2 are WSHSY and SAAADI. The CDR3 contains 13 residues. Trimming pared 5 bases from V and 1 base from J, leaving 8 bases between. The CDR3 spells CASSSQANTEAFF. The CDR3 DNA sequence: TGCGCCAGCAGTTCTCAGGCGAACACTGAAGCTTTCTTT.

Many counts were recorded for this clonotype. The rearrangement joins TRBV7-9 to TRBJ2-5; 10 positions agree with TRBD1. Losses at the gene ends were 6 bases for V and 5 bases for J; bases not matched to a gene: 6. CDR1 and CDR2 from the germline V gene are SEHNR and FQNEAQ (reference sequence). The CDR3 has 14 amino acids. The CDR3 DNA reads TGTGCCAGCAGGACAGGGGGCGAAACGGAGACCCAGTACTTC. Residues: CASRTGGETETQYF.

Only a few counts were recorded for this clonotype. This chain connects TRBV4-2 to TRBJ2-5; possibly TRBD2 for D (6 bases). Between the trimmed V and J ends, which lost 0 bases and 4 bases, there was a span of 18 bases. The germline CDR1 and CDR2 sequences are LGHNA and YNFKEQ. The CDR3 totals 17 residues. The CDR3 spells CASSQDLGRRGAETQYF. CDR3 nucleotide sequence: TGTGCCAGCAGCCAAGATTTGGGGAGGAGGGGAGCAGAGACCCAGTACTTC.

The CDR3 reads CASSYTGQGRTQFF. In DNA form, the CDR3 reads TGTGCCAGTAGTTATACGGGACAGGGGAGAACGCAGTTCTTC. The chain has TRBV19 and TRBJ2-1; 10 bases match TRBD1. The CDR3 consists of 14 residues. J gave up 12 bases and V 5 bases, and 10 bases lay outside the gene matches. Germline V CDR1 and CDR2: LNHDA, SQIVND (reference sequence). Combining the CDR3 with reference TRBV19 and TRBJ2-1 gives the whole variable domain DGGITQSPKYLFRKEGQNVTLSCEQNLNHDAMYWYRQDPGQGLRLIYYSQIVNDFQKGDIAEGYSVSREKKESFPLTVTSAQKNPTAFYLCASSYTGQGRTQFFGPGTRLTVL.

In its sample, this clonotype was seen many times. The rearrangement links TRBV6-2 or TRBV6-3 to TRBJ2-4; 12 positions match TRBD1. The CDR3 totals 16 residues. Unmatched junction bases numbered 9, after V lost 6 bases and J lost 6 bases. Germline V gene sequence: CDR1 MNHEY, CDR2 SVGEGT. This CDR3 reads CASRTAGQGAGNIQYF. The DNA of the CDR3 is TGTGCCAGCAGAACCGCGGGACAGGGGGCAGGAAACATTCAGTACTTC.

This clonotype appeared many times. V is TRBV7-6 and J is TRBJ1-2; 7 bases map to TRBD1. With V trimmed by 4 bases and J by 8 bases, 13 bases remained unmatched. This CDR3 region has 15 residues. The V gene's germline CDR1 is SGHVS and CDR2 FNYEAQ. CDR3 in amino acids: CASSSGQLGLEGYTF. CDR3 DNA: TGTGCCAGCAGCTCGGGACAGCTCGGCCTGGAGGGCTACACCTTC.

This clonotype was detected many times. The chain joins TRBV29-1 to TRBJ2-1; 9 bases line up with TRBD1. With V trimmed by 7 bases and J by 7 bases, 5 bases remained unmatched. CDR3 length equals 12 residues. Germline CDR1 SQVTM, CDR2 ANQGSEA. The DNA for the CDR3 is TGCAGCGCAGGGACAGGGTTGAATGAGCAGTTCTTC. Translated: CSAGTGLNEQFF.

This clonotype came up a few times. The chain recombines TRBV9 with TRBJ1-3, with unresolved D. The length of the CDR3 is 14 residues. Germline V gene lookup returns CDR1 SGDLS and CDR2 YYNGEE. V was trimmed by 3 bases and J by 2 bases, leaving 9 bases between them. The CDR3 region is CASSGREAGNTIYF. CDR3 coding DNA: TGTGCCAGCAGCGGACGGGAGGCTGGAAACACCATATATTTT.

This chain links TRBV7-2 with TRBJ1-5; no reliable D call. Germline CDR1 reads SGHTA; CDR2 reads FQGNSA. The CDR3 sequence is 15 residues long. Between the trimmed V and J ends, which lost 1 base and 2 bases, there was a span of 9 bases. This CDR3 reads CASSLVGLCNQPQHF. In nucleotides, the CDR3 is TGTGCCAGCAGCTTAGTCGGACTCTGCAATCAGCCCCAGCATTTT.

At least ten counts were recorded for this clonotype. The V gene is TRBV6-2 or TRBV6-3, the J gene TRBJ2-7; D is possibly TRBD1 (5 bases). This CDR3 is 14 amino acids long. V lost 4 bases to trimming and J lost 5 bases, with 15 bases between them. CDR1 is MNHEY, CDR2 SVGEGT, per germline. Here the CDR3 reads CASSWRQNLHEQYF. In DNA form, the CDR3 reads TGTGCCAGCAGTTGGAGACAGAACCTCCACGAGCAGTACTTC.

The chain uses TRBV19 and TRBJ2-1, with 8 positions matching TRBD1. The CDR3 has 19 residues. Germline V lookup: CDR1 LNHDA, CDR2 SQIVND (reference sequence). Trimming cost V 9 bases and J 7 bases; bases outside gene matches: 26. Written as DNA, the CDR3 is TGTGCCAGCTCGCACCCTCCGAACAGGGGGTCAACTCTTAGGAATGAGCAGTTCTTC. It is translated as CASSHPPNRGSTLRNEQFF.

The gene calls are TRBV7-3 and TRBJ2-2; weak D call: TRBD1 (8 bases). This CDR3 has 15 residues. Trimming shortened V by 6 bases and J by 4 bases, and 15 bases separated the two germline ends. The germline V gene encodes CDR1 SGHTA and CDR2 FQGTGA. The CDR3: CASRNTGGVTGELFF. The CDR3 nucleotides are TGTGCCAGCAGGAATACAGGGGGGGTCACCGGGGAGCTGTTTTTT.

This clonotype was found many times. Here the CDR3 DNA reads TGTGCCAGCAGCTTAGCCCCGATCCGGGGAAGGCATCAGCCCCAGCATTTT. Residues: CASSLAPIRGRHQPQHF. The chain couples TRBV7-8 to TRBJ1-5; D is uncertain. The V end was cut by 0 bases, the J end by 5 bases, with 17 bases between. In germline, CDR1 is SGHVS, CDR2 FQNEAQ. There are 17 residues in the CDR3.

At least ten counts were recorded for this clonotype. The CDR3 loop is CSARDLRTGDQETQYF. DNA for the CDR3: TGCAGTGCTAGAGATCTCCGGACAGGGGACCAAGAGACCCAGTACTTC. The chain combines TRBV20-1 with TRBJ2-5; 9 positions agree with TRBD1. Trimming removed 0 bases from V and 0 bases from J; junction bases left unmatched: 5. The germline V gene has CDR1 DFQATT and CDR2 SNEGSKA (reference sequence). CDR3 length: 16 amino acids.

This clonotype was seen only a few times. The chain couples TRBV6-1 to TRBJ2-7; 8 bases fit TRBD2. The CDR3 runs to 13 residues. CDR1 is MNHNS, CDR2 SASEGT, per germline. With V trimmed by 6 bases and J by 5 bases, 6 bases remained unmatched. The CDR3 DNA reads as TGTGCCAGCAGCAAAGCGGGAGCTCACGAGCAGTACTTC. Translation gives CASSKAGAHEQYF.

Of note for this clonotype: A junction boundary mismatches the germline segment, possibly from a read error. CDR3 sequence: CGSSPVPDRDYEQYF. The CDR3 bases are TGTGGCAGCTCACCTGTACCGGACCGCGATTACGAGCAGTACTTC. The rearrangement joins TRBV12-3 or TRBV12-4 to TRBJ2-7; D gene ambiguous. The CDR3 has 15 residues.

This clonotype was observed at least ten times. The CDR3 DNA is TGCAGTGCTTCCCCGGGACAGGGGGCCCAAAACATTCAGTACTTC. It specifies CSASPGQGAQNIQYF. The chain links TRBV20-1 to TRBJ2-4, with 12 bases fitting TRBD1. The germline V gene has CDR1 DFQATT and CDR2 SNEGSKA (reference sequence). This CDR3 comprises 15 residues. Trimming cost V 5 bases and J 5 bases; bases outside gene matches: 7.

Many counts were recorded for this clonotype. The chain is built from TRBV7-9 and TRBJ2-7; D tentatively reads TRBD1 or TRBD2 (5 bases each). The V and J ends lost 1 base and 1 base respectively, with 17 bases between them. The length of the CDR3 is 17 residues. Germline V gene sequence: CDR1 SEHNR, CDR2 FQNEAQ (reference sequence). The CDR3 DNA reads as TGTGCCAGCAGCTTAGGGGACCTCAGGGTTGGGTCCTACGAGCAGTACTTC. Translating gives CASSLGDLRVGSYEQYF. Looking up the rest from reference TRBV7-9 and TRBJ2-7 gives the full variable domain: DTGVSQNPRHKITKRGQNVTFRCDPISEHNRLYWYRQTLGQGPEFLTYFQNEAQLEKSRLLSDRFSAERPKGSFSTLEIQRTEQGDSAMYLCASSLGDLRVGSYEQYFGPGTRLTVT.

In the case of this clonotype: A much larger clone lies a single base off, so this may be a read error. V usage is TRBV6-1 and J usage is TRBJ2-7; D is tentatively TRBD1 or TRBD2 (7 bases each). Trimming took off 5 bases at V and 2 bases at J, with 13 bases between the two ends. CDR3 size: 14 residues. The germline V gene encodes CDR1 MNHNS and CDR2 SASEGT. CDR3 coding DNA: TGTGCCAGCAGTACAGGGAGGGGGCCCTACGAGCAGTACTTC. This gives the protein CASSTGRGPYEQYF.

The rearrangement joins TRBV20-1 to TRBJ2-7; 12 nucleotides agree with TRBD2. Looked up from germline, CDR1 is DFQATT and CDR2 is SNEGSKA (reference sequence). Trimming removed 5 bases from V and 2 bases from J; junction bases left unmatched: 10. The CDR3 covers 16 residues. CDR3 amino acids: CSASPPLAGGTYEQYF. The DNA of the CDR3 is TGCAGTGCTTCGCCCCCTCTAGCGGGGGGGACCTACGAGCAGTACTTC.